The 5 T cell receptor beta chains listed next were all sequenced from one sample in a study of CD8+ T cells in alopecia areata. Following extraction, RNA underwent reverse transcription to cDNA, which served as the sequencing template. Here immunoSEQ multiplex PCR was the method, and the copy in TCRdb shows in-frame clones only, minus some. The sample lists about 120,000 clones, roughly two fifths occurring once. Sequencing was done on a sample of CD4+ T cells sorted from blood. These receptors all come from a human donor with alopecia areata.

This chain joins TRBV30 and TRBJ2-3, with D possibly being TRBD2 (6 bases). The germline V gene has CDR1 GTSNPN and CDR2 SVGIG (reference sequence). The CDR3 is 13 amino acids. Trimming removed 5 bases at V and 4 bases at J, with 13 bases between. The CDR3 protein is CAWFGPGADTQYF. The CDR3 DNA reads as TGTGCCTGGTTTGGTCCGGGGGCAGATACGCAGTATTTT. Variable domain in full (rest from reference TRBV30 and TRBJ2-3): SQTIHQWPATLVQPVGSPLSLECTVEGTSNPNLYWYRQAAGRGLQLLFYSVGIGQISSEVPQNLSASRPQDRQFILSSKKLLLSDSGFYLCAWFGPGADTQYFGPGTRLTVL.

This clone was picked up a small number of times. The V gene is TRBV14, the J gene TRBJ2-1; TRBD2 aligns across 14 bases. Unmatched junction bases numbered 5, after V lost 4 bases and J lost 9 bases. Germline CDR1 is SGHDN and CDR2 is FVKESK. The CDR3 extends over 15 amino acids. In DNA form, the CDR3 reads TGTGCCAGCAGCCCTCCGGGACTAGCGGGAGTTGAGCAGTTCTTC. It is translated as CASSPPGLAGVEQFF. Full variable domain (outside the CDR3, taken from reference TRBV14 and TRBJ2-1): EAGVTQFPSHSVIEKGQTVTLRCDPISGHDNLYWYRRVMGKEIKFLLHFVKESKQDESGMPNNRFLAERTGGTYSTLKVQPAELEDSGVYFCASSPPGLAGVEQFFGPGTRLTVL.

This clone showed up just once. The chain has TRBV6-5 and TRBJ1-5; 12 bases agree with TRBD1. This CDR3 region has 14 residues. V lost 6 bases and J lost 11; bases outside the gene matches: 8. Germline V gene lookup returns CDR1 MNHEY and CDR2 SVGAGI. The CDR3 reads CASRLGQGAVAQHF. CDR3 nucleotide sequence: TGTGCCAGCAGGCTGGGACAGGGGGCGGTGGCCCAGCATTTT.

DNA of the CDR3: TGCAGCGTTGTTAGGGGCTTAGGGAATGGCTACACCTTC. It codes for CSVVRGLGNGYTF. The chain joins TRBV29-1 to TRBJ1-2; possible D gene TRBD1, 5 bases. The CDR3 spans 13 residues. V was shortened by 4 bases and J by 6 bases, with 15 bases between the two germline ends. Germline loops: CDR1 SQVTM, CDR2 ANQGSEA.

Only a few counts were recorded for this clone. The chain carries TRBV7-3 and TRBJ2-7, with D uncertain. CDR3 length: 14 residues. V dropped 2 bases and J dropped 6 bases, with 14 bases sitting between them. CDR1 is SGHTA and CDR2 is FQGTGA in the germline V gene. CDR3 amino acids: CASSLYLKPVEQYF. The CDR3 DNA is TGTGCCAGCAGCTTATACCTCAAGCCGGTCGAGCAGTACTTC.